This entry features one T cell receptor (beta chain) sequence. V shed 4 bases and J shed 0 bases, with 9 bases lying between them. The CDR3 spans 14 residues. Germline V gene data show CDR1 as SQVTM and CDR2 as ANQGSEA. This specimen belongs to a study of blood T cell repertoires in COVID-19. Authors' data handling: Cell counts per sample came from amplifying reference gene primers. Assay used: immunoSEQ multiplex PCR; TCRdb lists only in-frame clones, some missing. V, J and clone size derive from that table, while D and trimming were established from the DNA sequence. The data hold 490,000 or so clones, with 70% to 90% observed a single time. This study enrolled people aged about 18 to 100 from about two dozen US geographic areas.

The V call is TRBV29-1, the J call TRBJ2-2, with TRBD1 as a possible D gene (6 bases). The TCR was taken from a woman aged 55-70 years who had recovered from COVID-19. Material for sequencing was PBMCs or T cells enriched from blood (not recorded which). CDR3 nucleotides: TGCAGCGTTGGGGGACAAACGAACACCGGGGAGCTGTTTTTT. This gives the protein CSVGGQTNTGELFF.